This TCR beta chain comes out of a study of radiation and T cells in renal cell carcinoma. Study results and caveats: Without pretreatment biopsies, baseline tumor clonotype presence was undetermined. In blood, top tumor clones expanded by 2 weeks, shrinking by 4.

CDR1 and CDR2 (germline): MNHNS, SASEGT. The CDR3 loop spans 13 amino acids. V lost 7 bases, J lost 3 bases, and 12 bases lay in between. Concerning this clone: The antigen remains undetermined.

TCRdb keeps only in-frame clones here, not all; method: immunoSEQ multiplex PCR. Found here are 150,000 or so clones, 88% of them singletons; the top ten hold about 4%. Time point indicated: baseline pretreatment blood. Treatment: 15 Gy SBRT to primary tumor, nephrectomy 4 weeks later. After SBRT, blood was collected at 2 and 4 weeks, plus baseline. The tumor was a clear cell renal cell carcinoma. Here the sequenced sample was blood, taken from a patient whose treatment included radiotherapy and nephrectomy. This clonotype originated in a woman aged 70-85 years with renal cell carcinoma. The V call is TRBV6-1, the J call TRBJ1-1; D call uncertain. The CDR3 sequence is CASTVRADTEAFF. DNA of the CDR3: TGTGCCAGCACCGTTCGGGCTGACACTGAAGCTTTCTTT.